This record looks at one T cell receptor beta chain sequence and its context. Its antigen is not identified. The PCR ran on 60 Vbeta and 13 Jbeta primers. The repertoire was sequenced with immunoSEQ multiplex PCR; TCRdb's copy has only in-frame clones and lacks some. The sample includes under 150,000 clones, more than 60% of them seen just once. Germline CDR1 LNHNV, CDR2 YYDKDF (reference sequence). After removal of 0 bases from V and 2 bases from J, the junction contained 1 base not matched to a gene. There are 15 residues in the CDR3. The sample belongs to a study of cytomegalovirus exposure and HLA in healthy donors. Regarding the study as a whole: The authors listed 150 to 200 TCR beta chains as cytomegalovirus-associated. TRBV6-2, TRBV6-3 and some other V segments were unresolvable in 87-base-pair reads. Most sequenced TCRs were rare (though some public TCRs occurred in many donors).

This chain links TRBV15 with TRBJ1-2; 9 bases are shared with TRBD1. The TCR originated in a man aged 25-40 years in good health and CMV-seronegative. What was sequenced was PBMCs. The CDR3 nucleotides read TGTGCCACCAGCAGAGAAGGGACAGGGAACTATGGCTACACCTTC. This encodes CATSREGTGNYGYTF.